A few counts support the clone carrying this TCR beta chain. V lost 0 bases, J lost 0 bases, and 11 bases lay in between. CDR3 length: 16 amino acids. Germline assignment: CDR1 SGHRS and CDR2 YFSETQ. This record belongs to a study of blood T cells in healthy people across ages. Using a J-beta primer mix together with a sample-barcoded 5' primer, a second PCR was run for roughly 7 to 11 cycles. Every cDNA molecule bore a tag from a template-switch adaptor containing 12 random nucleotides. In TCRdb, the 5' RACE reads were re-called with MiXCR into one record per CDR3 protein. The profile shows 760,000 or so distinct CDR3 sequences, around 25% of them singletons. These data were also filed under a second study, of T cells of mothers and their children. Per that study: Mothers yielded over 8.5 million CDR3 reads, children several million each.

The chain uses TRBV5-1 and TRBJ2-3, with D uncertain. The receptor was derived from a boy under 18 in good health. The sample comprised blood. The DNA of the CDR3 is TGCGCCAGCAGCTTGGGAACTATTCCTAGCACAGATACGCAGTATTTT. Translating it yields CASSLGTIPSTDTQYF.